A selection of T cell receptor beta chains follows, all from one sample in a study of cytomegalovirus exposure and HLA in healthy donors. TCRdb's table, derived via immunoSEQ multiplex PCR, lists solely in-frame clones and lacks some. The sample holds 200,000 to 250,000 clones, around 64% seen once. Sequencing input: PBMCs. These receptors were taken from a man aged 35 to 55 in good health and CMV-seropositive. Both conserved end residues are part of each CDR3.

v_call	j_call	cdr3_aa
TRBV25-1	TRBJ1-6	CASSDAGTATQPLHF
TRBV19	TRBJ2-7	CASSSGGTGVNEQYF
TRBV6-1	TRBJ2-1	CASSGYGSSSYNEQFF
TRBV11-3	TRBJ2-4	CASSFGTGGLDIQYF
TRBV5-6	TRBJ2-3	CASSAFRGDTQYF
TRBV2	TRBJ1-3	CASSELGNTIYF
TRBV29-1	TRBJ2-2	CSVEDWGHGGSGELFF
TRBV5-1	TRBJ2-7	CASSLGTGISYEQYF
TRBV7-9	TRBJ1-2	CASSLGRGLDGYTF
TRBV14	TRBJ2-3	CASSQGPGVATDTQYF
TRBV6-5	TRBJ1-1	CASSYSPRNTEAFF
TRBV5-8	TRBJ1-1	CASSFRQLKAFF
TRBV25-1	TRBJ2-2	CASESGTGGTGELFF
TRBV6-5	TRBJ2-2	CASSYARGGELFF
TRBV11-1	TRBJ1-2	CASSPPAGGYTF
TRBV6-5	TRBJ2-7	CASSARDRTYEQYF
TRBV19	TRBJ1-5	CASSMYKSSNQPQHF
TRBV5-8	TRBJ1-3	CASSFSANSHLSGNTIYF
TRBV19	-	CASSSRLGAEQYF
TRBV7-8	TRBJ1-2	CASSLRDRDIGYTF
TRBV28	TRBJ2-3	CASSYGQDTDTQYF
TRBV5-5	TRBJ1-3	CASSLGGVHHSGNTIYF
TRBV9	TRBJ2-3	CASSVDSTAGGTQYF
TRBV5-1	TRBJ2-3	CASSLPLSPRTDTQYF
TRBV4-1	TRBJ2-5	CASSQDPFMGPPQQETQYF
TRBV5-1	TRBJ2-1	CASSFTGHEQFF
TRBV28	TRBJ1-1	CASSPPEGAITEAFF
TRBV7-2	TRBJ2-2	CASSSGRGRGTGELFF
TRBV6-5	TRBJ1-1	CASSYSTGYTEAFF
TRBV29-1	TRBJ1-4	CSVALATNEKLFF
TRBV9	TRBJ1-3	CASSPSGGGNTIYF
TRBV7-9	TRBJ2-2	CASRTGFSAGELFF
TRBV28	TRBJ1-6	CASNSGVRGSPLHF
TRBV7-8	TRBJ1-3	CASSPGGGNTIYF
TRBV4-1	TRBJ1-1	CASSQSVLNTEAFF
TRBV6-5	TRBJ2-7	CASSSETGGSYEQYF
TRBV7-3	TRBJ2-2	CASSQNRVSNTGELFF
TRBV2	TRBJ2-1	CATPNPSSYNEQFF
TRBV19	TRBJ2-3	CASSPRQATDTQYF
TRBV27	TRBJ2-1	CASSLSGGALNEQFF
TRBV6-1	TRBJ2-1	CASSVRGANREQFF
TRBV5-1	TRBJ1-4	CASSSGDRDNEKLFF
TRBV5-4	TRBJ2-3	CASSPPLAGATDTQYF
TRBV5-1	TRBJ2-2	CASSLGDRGTGELFF
TRBV7-9	TRBJ1-2	CSSSYIGTGQGSYGYTF
TRBV5-6	TRBJ2-4	CASSFNRGNIQYF
TRBV4-1	TRBJ2-3	CASSQVGGDTQYF
TRBV6-1	TRBJ1-5	CASTDRGSWEPQHF
TRBV6-5	TRBJ1-2	CASRLLRETGGYTF
TRBV5-1	TRBJ1-4	CASSFGTKNEKLFF
TRBV7-6	TRBJ2-1	CASSSGQGAGNEQFF
TRBV12-5	TRBJ1-1	CASGRIRQGTAFF
TRBV5-6	TRBJ1-3	CASSLGATGNTIYF
TRBV7-8	-	CASSFRVSYEQYF